The 23 T cell receptor beta chains listed next were all sequenced from one sample in a study of a mutant IDH1 vaccine in newly diagnosed glioma. These receptors' antigens are unknown. Generated by immunoSEQ multiplex PCR, the TCRdb table keeps only in-frame clones and is missing some. The sample includes tens of thousands of clones, less than 90% of them seen just once. Indicated time point: week 35, safety follow-up. Vaccination used 300 ug of mutant IDH1 20-mer peptide per dose, with topical imiquimod. Here the sequenced sample was PBMCs, taken from a glioma patient whose treatment included an IDH1 peptide vaccine. Receptors originate from a man between 18 and 29 years old with glioma.

J is TRBJ1-2 and V is TRBV4-1; the D is unclear. Trimming removed 1 base at V and 3 bases at J, with 9 bases between. The CDR3 runs 14 residues. Germline V gives CDR1 MGHRA, CDR2 YSYEKL. CDR3 sequence reads: CASSQVVRDYGYTF. As DNA, the CDR3 is TGCGCCAGCAGCCAAGTGGTTCGGGACTATGGCTACACCTTC.

The chain carries TRBV4-3 and TRBJ1-1; no firm D call. The CDR3 sequence is 15 residues long. The V end lost 0 bases, the J end lost 1 base, and 9 bases lay between the germline ends. CDR1 LGHNA and CDR2 YSLEER come from the germline V gene. The DNA of the CDR3 is TGCGCCAGCAGCCAAGATTGGGCCGCGAACACTGAAGCTTTCTTT. Protein sequence: CASSQDWAANTEAFF.

The chain links TRBV20-1 to TRBJ1-2; D is undetermined. Trimming took off 3 bases at V and 12 bases at J, with 14 bases between the two ends. The CDR3 contains 11 residues. The germline V gene has CDR1 DFQATT and CDR2 SNEGSKA (reference sequence). CDR3 sequence: CSARGSAENTF. The CDR3 DNA reads TGCAGTGCTAGGGGGTCAGCCGAGAACACCTTC.

This clone was observed a single time. This chain joins TRBV5-1 and TRBJ2-3, with TRBD1 matching over 8 bases. CDR3 size: 17 residues. After removal of 0 bases from V and 2 bases from J, the junction contained 8 bases not matched to a gene. CDR1 SGHRS and CDR2 YFSETQ come from the germline V gene. This chain's CDR3 is CASSLGSRDRLTDTQYF. For the CDR3, the DNA is TGCGCCAGCAGCTTGGGGTCCCGGGACAGGCTCACAGATACGCAGTATTTT.

The V gene is TRBV30, the J gene TRBJ1-2, with D perhaps matching TRBD1 (6 bases). The CDR3 has 14 amino acids. The germline V gene has CDR1 GTSNPN and CDR2 SVGIG (reference sequence). V shed 1 base and J shed 8 bases, with 17 bases lying between them. The CDR3 DNA reads as TGTGCCTGGAGTGAAACGGGACATCGGGACGGCTACACCTTC. It translates to CAWSETGHRDGYTF. The whole variable domain, filled in from reference TRBV30 and TRBJ1-2, reads SQTIHQWPATLVQPVGSPLSLECTVEGTSNPNLYWYRQAAGRGLQLLFYSVGIGQISSEVPQNLSASRPQDRQFILSSKKLLLSDSGFYLCAWSETGHRDGYTFGSGTRLTVV.

CDR3 region: CASSPSWSLNTEAFF. CDR3 coding DNA: TGTGCCAGCAGCCCAAGCTGGAGCCTGAACACTGAAGCTTTCTTT. The chain employs TRBV7-6 and TRBJ1-1; D is unclear. V was trimmed by 5 bases and J by 0 bases, leaving 13 bases between them. Germline CDR1 SGHVS, CDR2 FNYEAQ. The CDR3 covers 15 residues.

The V and J genes are TRBV28 and TRBJ2-7; D is ambiguous. V was pared by 5 bases and J by 2 bases, with 7 bases between. The CDR3 length is 12 residues. CDR1 is MDHEN and CDR2 is SYDVKM in the germline V gene. This CDR3 reads CASSLQTYEQYF. CDR3 coding DNA: TGTGCCAGCAGTCTTCAGACCTACGAGCAGTACTTC.

The chain carries TRBV7-3 and TRBJ1-1; possibly TRBD1 for D (6 bases). V lost 1 base and J lost 1, with 7 bases in between. CDR3 size: 14 residues. Germline CDR1 is SGHTA and CDR2 is FQGTGA. The chain's CDR3 is CASSLNRANTEAFF. CDR3 nucleotide sequence: TGTGCCAGCAGCTTAAACAGGGCGAACACTGAAGCTTTCTTT.

The chain employs TRBV27 and TRBJ1-1; D remains ambiguous. This CDR3 contains 13 residues. Germline loops: CDR1 MNHEY, CDR2 SMNVEV (reference sequence). The V gene lost 2 bases and the J gene lost 0 bases, with 4 bases spanning the gap. This CDR3 reads CASSLGLNTEAFF. As DNA, the CDR3 is TGTGCCAGCAGTTTAGGGTTGAACACTGAAGCTTTCTTT.

The chain combines TRBV18 with TRBJ2-3, with 12 bases that match TRBD2. The CDR3 length is 17 residues. In germline, CDR1 is KGHSH, CDR2 LQKENI. With V trimmed by 1 base and J by 3 bases, 5 bases remained unmatched. In DNA form, the CDR3 reads TGTGCCAGCTCACCACGGACTAGCGGGGTCTTAACAGATACGCAGTATTTT. Translated, it gives CASSPRTSGVLTDTQYF.

V gene TRBV5-6 combines with J gene TRBJ2-1, with 10 bases that match TRBD2. The J segment lost 7 bases and the V segment lost 4 bases, leaving 8 bases of the junction unmatched. Germline loops: CDR1 SGHDT, CDR2 YYEEEE. The CDR3 loop spans 15 amino acids. The CDR3 bases are TGTGCCAGCAGCCGTAGGGGTAGCGGGAGGAATGAGCAGTTCTTC. Translated, it gives CASSRRGSGRNEQFF.

The gene calls are TRBV5-4 and TRBJ1-2; D is uncertain. The V end was cut by 4 bases, the J end by 4 bases, with 8 bases between. Germline V lookup: CDR1 SGHNT, CDR2 YYREEE (reference sequence). The CDR3 loop spans 12 amino acids. The CDR3 sequence: CASSGASYGYTF. The CDR3 nucleotides read TGTGCCAGCAGCGGCGCCAGCTATGGCTACACCTTC.

This clone has just one count. The chain joins TRBV4-2 to TRBJ2-6; no definite D call. CDR3 length: 20 amino acids. The germline CDR1 and CDR2 sequences are LGHNA and YNFKEQ. Trimming removed 3 bases from V and 0 bases from J, with 21 bases in between. The CDR3 protein is CASSQGSTRQPGSGANVLTF. CDR3 in DNA: TGTGCCAGCAGCCAGGGATCGACTCGGCAGCCTGGCTCTGGGGCCAACGTCCTGACTTTC.

The chain is built from TRBV6-6 and TRBJ1-1, with D unresolved. CDR3 length: 14 residues. Germline CDR1 is MNHNY and CDR2 is SVGAGI (reference sequence). V was clipped by 4 bases and J by 3 bases, with 12 bases between them. The CDR3 DNA follows: TGTGCCAGCAGTTGGTCCGGCGCGGACACTGAAGCTTTCTTT. This codes for CASSWSGADTEAFF.

The chain combines TRBV4-2 with TRBJ2-3; D is perhaps TRBD1 (6 bases). The ends were cut back, 5 bases at V and 5 bases at J, with 29 bases in the middle. The germline V gene has CDR1 LGHNA and CDR2 YNFKEQ. The CDR3 contains 19 residues. CDR3 sequence (DNA): TGTGCCAGCAGCGACCTTGGGATACCGGGGCCCAGAGGGGGAGATACGCAGTATTTT. Translated: CASSDLGIPGPRGGDTQYF.

The chain couples TRBV29-1 to TRBJ1-2; 12 bases agree with TRBD1. J was trimmed by 0 bases and V by 6 bases; bases with no gene match: 8. There are 16 residues in the CDR3. CDR1 SQVTM and CDR2 ANQGSEA come from the germline V gene. CDR3: CSVTGTGGKTNYGYTF. CDR3 nucleotide sequence: TGCAGCGTAACCGGGACAGGGGGCAAGACTAACTATGGCTACACCTTC.

The J gene is TRBJ2-7, the V gene TRBV21-1; TRBD1, as called in the table, went unchecked against the DNA. TRBV21-1 is a pseudogene. The CDR3 runs 15 residues. DNA of the CDR3: TGTGCCAGGAGAGGCCATAGGGGGTTTTCATACGAGCAGTACTTC. This translates into CARRGHRGFSYEQYF.

The chain uses TRBV19 and TRBJ2-4; 8 bases are shared with TRBD1. This CDR3 has 13 residues. The V gene's germline CDR1 is LNHDA and CDR2 SQIVND (reference sequence). V lost 7 bases and J lost 10; bases outside the gene matches: 9. CDR3 nucleotide sequence: TGTGCCAGTACAACCGGACAGGGTGTAATTCAGTACTTC. Translated: CASTTGQGVIQYF. The full variable domain, in which reference TRBV19 and TRBJ2-4 provide the parts outside the CDR3, is DGGITQSPKYLFRKEGQNVTLSCEQNLNHDAMYWYRQDPGQGLRLIYYSQIVNDFQKGDIAEGYSVSREKKESFPLTVTSAQKNPTAFYLCASTTGQGVIQYFGAGTRLSVL.

CDR3 sequence: CASSPFWAGEKLFF. The CDR3 nucleotides are TGTGCCAGTAGTCCGTTCTGGGCTGGCGAAAAACTGTTTTTT. The chain uses TRBV19 and TRBJ1-4; D unresolved. Deletions cut 5 bases from V and 8 bases from J, with 15 bases between. This CDR3 has 14 residues. Germline V lookup: CDR1 LNHDA, CDR2 SQIVND (reference sequence).

This rearrangement joins TRBV7-9 to TRBJ1-1; no firm D call. V was shortened by 1 base and J by 5 bases, with 11 bases between the two germline ends. Germline V gene sequence: CDR1 SEHNR, CDR2 FQNEAQ (reference sequence). This CDR3 is 14 amino acids long. Here the CDR3 reads CASSLGGQWTEAFF. The CDR3 DNA reads TGTGCCAGCAGCTTAGGAGGGCAGTGGACTGAAGCTTTCTTT.

The rearrangement links TRBV5-4 to TRBJ2-2; D call uncertain. The V and J ends lost 3 bases and 2 bases respectively, with 5 bases between them. Germline CDR1 is SGHNT and CDR2 is YYREEE (reference sequence). The CDR3 is made up of 13 amino acids. CDR3 bases: TGTGCCAGCAGCTCCCTAAACACCGGGGAGCTGTTTTTT. Amino acid sequence: CASSSLNTGELFF.

CDR3 sequence: CASRKNYGYTF. In DNA, the CDR3 is TGTGCCAGCAGGAAAAACTATGGCTACACCTTC. The chain recombines TRBV2 with TRBJ1-2; no clear D. There are 11 residues in the CDR3. V gave up 6 bases and J gave up 2 bases, with 4 bases separating them. Germline V gene data show CDR1 as SNHLY and CDR2 as FYNNEI.

This sequence joins TRBV4-3 and TRBJ2-7; TRBD1 matches 8 bases. Trimming took 4 bases from V and 3 from J; bases not matched to a gene: 11. This CDR3 region has 16 residues. Germline values: CDR1 LGHNA, CDR2 YSLEER. As DNA, the CDR3 is TGCGCCAGCAGCCCGACAGGGGTGACTCTTATCTACGAGCAGTACTTC. It specifies CASSPTGVTLIYEQYF.